These 21 T cell receptor beta chains originate from one sample sequenced in a study of beta chain features in type 1 diabetes. What was sequenced were expressed TCRB transcripts, since all of the isolated RNA had been reverse transcribed. Method: immunoSEQ multiplex PCR; TCRdb's copy keeps in-frame clones and lacks some. The data contain 900,000 or so clones, roughly 16% of them singletons. Source material: naive CD4+ T cells from blood. The receptors shown here come from a woman in her late teens or twenties in good health.

The rearrangement uses TRBV5-4 and TRBJ2-3; 11 bases align to TRBD2. The CDR3 runs to 14 residues. V dropped 7 bases and J dropped 6; count of bases not matched to a gene: 7. CDR1 is SGHNT, CDR2 YYREEE, per germline (reference sequence). The CDR3 coding sequence is TGTGCCAGCCGACTAGCGGGGTCCCCGGATACGCAGTATTTT. Protein product: CASRLAGSPDTQYF.

This sequence joins TRBV7-9 and TRBJ1-1; no firm D call. The CDR3 contains 14 residues. CDR1 and CDR2 (germline): SEHNR, FQNEAQ (reference sequence). Between the trimmed V and J ends, which lost 2 bases and 1 base, there was a span of 8 bases. The CDR3 loop reads CASSLYQANTEAFF. DNA of the CDR3: TGTGCCAGCAGCTTATATCAGGCGAACACTGAAGCTTTCTTT.

This clone was seen more than once but under ten times. The V call is TRBV19, the J call TRBJ1-5; 7 positions agree with TRBD1. The CDR3 loop spans 15 amino acids. Germline assignment: CDR1 LNHDA and CDR2 SQIVND (reference sequence). The V gene end was trimmed by 10 bases and the J gene end by 5 bases; junction bases not matched to a gene: 14. CDR3 in amino acids: CATLDREGSYQPQHF. DNA for the CDR3: TGTGCCACCTTAGACAGGGAAGGTTCGTATCAGCCCCAGCATTTT.

The V call is TRBV7-2, the J call TRBJ2-6; tentatively, D is TRBD2 (6 bases). This CDR3 comprises 17 residues. CDR1 SGHTA and CDR2 FQGNSA come from the germline V gene. V gave up 2 bases and J gave up 1 base, with 12 bases separating them. The CDR3 region is CASSLSSGLSGANVLTF. The CDR3 region has the DNA TGTGCCAGCAGCTTATCCAGCGGACTATCTGGGGCCAACGTCCTGACTTTC. Supplemented by reference TRBV7-2 and TRBJ2-6, the full variable domain reads GAGVSQSPSNKVTEKGKDVELRCDPISGHTALYWYRQSLGQGLEFLIYFQGNSAPDKSGLPSDRFSAERTGGSVSTLTIQRTQQEDSAVYLCASSLSSGLSGANVLTFGAGSRLTVL.

The table lists this clone with a few counts. The chain couples TRBV20-1 to TRBJ2-7; a weak D match, TRBD1 (6 bases). The CDR3 consists of 11 residues. Germline V gene sequence: CDR1 DFQATT, CDR2 SNEGSKA (reference sequence). The CDR3 nucleotides are TGCAGCACACTACAGGGATACGAGCAGTACTTC. This encodes CSTLQGYEQYF.

This chain links TRBV7-2 with TRBJ2-1, with D perhaps TRBD1 (6 bases). V dropped 1 base and J dropped 15 bases, with 16 bases sitting between them. Germline V gene lookup returns CDR1 SGHTA and CDR2 FQGNSA. CDR3 length: 13 amino acids. CDR3 bases: TGTGCCAGCAGCTTAGATCGGCAGGGGCCGGGGTTCTTC. This gives the protein CASSLDRQGPGFF. The entire variable domain, with the rest obtained from reference TRBV7-2 and TRBJ2-1, is as follows: GAGVSQSPSNKVTEKGKDVELRCDPISGHTALYWYRQSLGQGLEFLIYFQGNSAPDKSGLPSDRFSAERTGGSVSTLTIQRTQQEDSAVYLCASSLDRQGPGFFGPGTRLTVL.

The chain combines TRBV7-3 with TRBJ2-1, with 9 bases aligning to TRBD2. The V gene's germline CDR1 is SGHTA and CDR2 FQGTGA. The length of the CDR3 is 16 residues. The trim removed 1 base at V and 6 bases at J, leaving 7 bases unmatched. CDR3 in amino acids: CASSLMVTSGLNEQFF. The CDR3 region has the DNA TGTGCCAGCAGCTTAATGGTGACTAGCGGCCTCAATGAGCAGTTCTTC.

In this sample, this clone turned up a few times. This chain links TRBV5-1 with TRBJ2-1, with 11 nucleotides matching TRBD2. CDR3 length equals 16 residues. Germline assignment: CDR1 SGHRS and CDR2 YFSETQ. V was clipped by 4 bases and J by 3 bases; unmatched bases: 6. The CDR3: CASSGGLAEIYNEQFF. The DNA of the CDR3 is TGCGCCAGCAGCGGGGGACTAGCGGAAATCTACAATGAGCAGTTCTTC.

CDR3 coding DNA: TGTGCCAGCAGACGACAGGGGGTTTCCGGGGAGCTGTTTTTT. Translated: CASRRQGVSGELFF. The chain joins TRBV6-5 to TRBJ2-2, with 9 bases fitting TRBD1. With V trimmed by 6 bases and J by 6 bases, 5 bases remained unmatched. Germline V gene data show CDR1 as MNHEY and CDR2 as SVGAGI. The CDR3 covers 14 residues.

The V and J genes are TRBV28 and TRBJ1-2; a possible D gene is TRBD1 (6 bases). The germline gives CDR1 MDHEN, CDR2 SYDVKM. Trimming pared 6 bases from V and 3 bases from J, leaving 11 bases between. The CDR3 is made up of 13 amino acids. The CDR3 sequence: CASRPGTHYGYTF. Written as DNA, the CDR3 is TGTGCCAGCAGACCCGGGACACACTATGGCTACACCTTC.

This clone was seen only a few times. V and J are TRBV2 and TRBJ2-2, with 9 bases lining up with TRBD1. J lost 4 bases, V lost 8 bases, and 5 bases had no gene match. This CDR3 spans 14 amino acids. CDR1 SNHLY and CDR2 FYNNEI come from the germline V gene. The CDR3 DNA is TGTGCCAGCGGACCGGGACAGGGCACCGGGGAGCTGTTTTTT. Its protein is CASGPGQGTGELFF. The variable domain in full, with the rest retrieved from reference TRBV2 and TRBJ2-2, is EPEVTQTPSHQVTQMGQEVILRCVPISNHLYFYWYRQILGQKVEFLVSFYNNEISEKSEIFDDQFSVERPDGSNFTLKIRSTKLEDSAMYFCASGPGQGTGELFFGEGSRLTVL.

The rearrangement uses TRBV4-3 and TRBJ1-1; no clear D gene. The CDR3 totals 14 residues. V was shortened by 0 bases and J by 3 bases, with 8 bases between the two germline ends. CDR1 LGHNA and CDR2 YSLEER come from the germline V gene. DNA for the CDR3: TGCGCCAGCAGCCAAGATAAGAGGGACACTGAAGCTTTCTTT. This sequence encodes CASSQDKRDTEAFF.

The CDR3 is CASSPGTSPVEQYF. The CDR3 coding sequence is TGTGCCAGCAGCCCGGGGACTAGCCCCGTTGAGCAGTACTTC. This chain joins TRBV11-1 and TRBJ2-7; 9 bases line up with TRBD2. Germline-derived CDR1 and CDR2 are SGHAT and FQDESV (reference sequence). With V trimmed by 5 bases and J by 7 bases, 9 bases remained unmatched. The CDR3 runs 14 residues. The whole variable domain, remainder taken from reference TRBV11-1 and TRBJ2-7, is EAEVAQSPRYKITEKSQAVAFWCDPISGHATLYWYRQILGQGPELLVQFQDESVVDDSQLPKDRFSAERLKGVDSTLKIQPAELGDSAMYLCASSPGTSPVEQYFGPGTRLTVT.

CDR3 in DNA: TGTGCCAGCAGACTAGTTCAGAACACTGAAGCTTTCTTT. Translation gives CASRLVQNTEAFF. This chain joins TRBV27 and TRBJ1-1; D gene uncertain. Trimming cost V 6 bases and J 1 base, with 9 bases left between them. The CDR3 covers 13 residues. Germline lookup yields CDR1 MNHEY and CDR2 SMNVEV (reference sequence).

This clone was seen a handful of times. The chain recombines TRBV7-2 with TRBJ1-2, with 7 bases that match TRBD1. The CDR3 spans 14 residues. J gave up 6 bases and V 1 base, and 5 bases lay outside the gene matches. Germline V CDR1 and CDR2: SGHTA, FQGNSA. The CDR3 loop is CASSLGQGGDGYTF. CDR3 bases: TGTGCCAGCAGCTTAGGACAGGGCGGAGATGGCTACACCTTC.

In this sample, this clone turned up a few times. The chain carries TRBV7-2 and TRBJ2-5, with 9 bases identical to TRBD2. This CDR3 region has 16 residues. Trimming took 2 bases from V and 5 from J; bases not matched to a gene: 9. CDR1 is SGHTA and CDR2 is FQGNSA in the germline V gene. CDR3 sequence: CASSLMLSGRWETQYF. For the CDR3, the DNA is TGTGCCAGCAGCTTAATGCTGAGCGGGAGGTGGGAGACCCAGTACTTC.

The CDR3 sequence is CSVVPVTDTQYF. The CDR3 DNA follows: TGCAGCGTAGTTCCGGTCACAGATACGCAGTATTTT. The chain is built from TRBV29-1 and TRBJ2-3; no clear D gene. With 6 bases removed from V and 2 bases from J, the gap between germline ends came to 9 bases. Germline CDR1 is SQVTM and CDR2 is ANQGSEA. The CDR3 totals 12 residues.

This clone turned up a few times. The chain couples TRBV5-1 to TRBJ2-6; D uncertain. V lost 4 bases to trimming and J lost 1 base, with 12 bases between them. The CDR3 contains 16 residues. Germline V gene data show CDR1 as SGHRS and CDR2 as YFSETQ. This CDR3 reads CASSQATVSGANVLTF. CDR3 coding DNA: TGCGCCAGCAGCCAGGCTACAGTTTCTGGGGCCAACGTCCTGACTTTC.

This clone showed up many times. A read error may account for a junction end that differs from germline. The V gene is TRBV10-3, the J gene TRBJ2-1; TRBD2 is a possible D gene (6 bases). The CDR3 has 13 residues. Germline CDR1 reads ENHRY; CDR2 reads SYGVKD. The CDR3 protein is CAISELETSRILF. The CDR3 DNA sequence: TGTGCCATCAGTGAGCTCGAGACTAGTAGGATCCTCTTC.

The sample holds a few counts of this clone. The chain uses TRBV5-1 and TRBJ2-5; perhaps D is TRBD1 or TRBD2 (5 bases each). The CDR3 consists of 16 residues. Germline V gene sequence: CDR1 SGHRS, CDR2 YFSETQ. Between the trimmed V and J ends, which lost 1 base and 4 bases, there was a span of 17 bases. CDR3 sequence: CASSLSAGTVRETQYF. The CDR3 DNA is TGCGCCAGCAGCTTGAGTGCAGGGACCGTGCGAGAGACCCAGTACTTC. The variable domain in full, completed from reference TRBV5-1 and TRBJ2-5, reads KAGVTQTPRYLIKTRGQQVTLSCSPISGHRSVSWYQQTPGQGLQFLFEYFSETQRNKGNFPGRFSGRQFSNSRSEMNVSTLELGDSALYLCASSLSAGTVRETQYFGPGTRLLVL.

The sample holds a few counts of this clone. V is TRBV28 and J is TRBJ2-7; 9 bases line up with TRBD2. Germline V CDR1 and CDR2: MDHEN, SYDVKM. The V segment lost 5 bases and the J segment 4 bases; nucleotides outside the gene matches: 9. The CDR3 covers 15 residues. The DNA of the CDR3 is TGTGCCAGCAGTCGTAGCGGGAGTCGGAGGTACGAGCAGTACTTC. This translates into CASSRSGSRRYEQYF.